This T cell receptor beta chain was sequenced during a study of cytomegalovirus exposure and HLA in healthy donors (dated by TCRdb to the late 2010s). Regarding the complete study: An earlier analysis of several hundred of the donors reported approximately 300 Gb of sequence data and 117 million unique TCR beta sequences obtained from about 180 million T cells. An early release covering about 600 HLA-typed donors comprised approximately 300 gigabases of sequencing data and roughly 85 million unique TCR sequences. Among the roughly 400 genotyped donors, approximately 82% belonged to the genetic ancestry cluster associated with self-reported Caucasian donors. The study was designed to test whether signatures of past pathogen exposure could be identified by cataloging public T cell receptors. The study profiled the T cell repertoires of hundreds of subjects by immunosequencing and related them to cytomegalovirus serostatus. In addition to the first cohort of 500 to 850 subjects, a separate validation cohort of approximately 110 different subjects was used. The study combined high-throughput TCR immunosequencing, statistical association of individual TCRs with disease status, and machine learning to predict cytomegalovirus infection status. A later analysis re-examined previously published TCR beta repertoires from roughly 720 donors and added high-resolution HLA genotyping to investigate patterns of TCR occurrence. In the later analysis, no new phenotypic data were used to find candidate immune exposures; instead, reliance was placed on TCR beta sequences and their occurrence across donors. An earlier analysis of 587 of the donors applied high-throughput TCR beta sequencing to assess whether each TCR beta V gene segment acted as functional or pseudogenic. Donor age, sex, ethnicity and CMV serostatus were compiled together with the repertoire data. Genome-wide SNP genotypes for about three fifths of the 666 donors were used in a later genetic analysis, which treated that subset as a discovery cohort. All discovery cohort repertoires had been generated on a single sequencing platform. Both class I and class II loci were covered by HLA typing, at four-digit resolution. The number of typed donors differed by locus: about 629-640 for A, B, C, DRB1 and DQB1; some 500 for DQA1; approximately 610 for DPA1; and some 470 for DPB1. Roughly 5 DR-DQ haplotypes were handled as single units for association and clustering, since linkage in the cohort was strong. Among around 400 genotyped donors of the cohort, an average of around 220,000 unique TCR beta nucleotide sequences was sequenced per donor, of which about 20% were non-productive. Results the study describes overall, beyond this receptor: For the cohort, immune exposure information was limited to CMV serostatus. Correlated functional status among segregating V segments might be attributable to linkage disequilibrium, but an unknown experimental factor could not be ruled out. Most TCR sequences were seen in very few donors, while some public TCRs were found in many individuals. In a later analysis, several top co-occurrence clusters were reported to appear linked to parvovirus B19, influenza, CMV and Epstein-Barr virus. According to the authors, the approach could potentially be generalized to other disease states and immunological phenotypes. The classifier was reported to diagnose cytomegalovirus status with high specificity and sensitivity in both the original cohort and the validation cohort. In an earlier analysis of some 550 of the donors, most TCR beta V segments were observed in productive rearrangements about 87% or about 30% of the time, broadly matching IMGT annotations. Because counts were too low, seventeen rarely observed V segments, including chromosome 9 orphons, were excluded from the earlier analysis of several hundred of the donors. At a false discovery rate of 0.05, a later analysis linked around 17,000 TCR beta sequences to specific HLA alleles. A later analysis found that most CMV-associated TCR beta chains appeared HLA-restricted, with HLA associations seemingly driven largely by CMV exposure. When HLA alleles, especially DR and DQ, strongly co-occurred, attributing TCR associations to individual alleles was difficult. In a later analysis, HLA-associated TCR beta chains showed more clonal expansion and lower generation probabilities than non-associated chains that were equally common. The presence/absence analyses assumed that sequencing depth was roughly uniform across donors, and that assumption may not be true. A group of highly shared sequence variants was considered likely to be a technical artifact of the sequencing pipeline. According to a later genetic analysis, donors in an Asian-associated ancestry cluster had fewer N-insertions in productive TCRs than the roughly 670-donor mean. Some IMGT-functional V segments, including TRBV6-2 and TRBV6-3, could not be told apart with the 87-base-pair reads, so those segments were excluded. A later analysis found that TCR association rates varied across HLA loci, with DRB1 alleles showing the most associated TCRs and HLA-C alleles the fewest. In the study, some 180 TCR beta chains were listed as associated with cytomegalovirus. An association between a missense DCLRE1C variant and V-gene and J-gene trimming of TCR beta chains was found in a later genetic analysis and replicated in an independent cohort. A further reported finding was that TCR beta sequences accurately predicted the HLA-A and HLA-B alleles for most subjects in the first cohort. In vitro tests confirmed that three of the cytomegalovirus-associated TCR beta chains recognize cytomegalovirus antigens. Because HLA typing was unavailable for some donors at each locus, only the typed subset was used in association tests. The cohort was sequenced for TCR beta chains only, and without alpha or paired-chain data the features that could be detected were limited.

With respect to this clone: Its antigen has not been determined. Qualities for individual bases were not recorded, and no much larger clone is one base off.

In total, about 650 healthy bone marrow donors made up the cohort. All cohort members were sampled while nominally healthy, although unrecorded immune exposures were likely present. The donor was CMV seropositive and was included in the group of 290 or so seropositive cohort members. A peripheral blood sample was provided by each donor, and peripheral blood mononuclear cells were used for TCR beta sequencing. Genomic DNA extraction from the blood cell samples was performed with the Qiagen DNeasy Blood Extraction Kit. The CDR3 measures 14 amino acids from cysteine to phenylalanine. Only CDR3 DNA is held: 42 bases, read in frame from base 1. At the junction V is shortened by 6 bases and J by 6 bases; bases outside the gene matches: 9. In the germline V gene (reference sequence), CDR1 corresponds to MNHNY and CDR2 to SVGAGI. The library was prepared using the immunoSEQ multiplex PCR assay. For the multiplex PCR, a mixture combining 60 forward primers for TCR Vbeta segments and 13 reverse primers for TCR Jbeta segments was used. The CDR3 region of rearranged TCR beta genes was amplified from genomic DNA with a multiplex PCR assay. The amplified TCR beta libraries were sequenced on the Illumina HiSeq System as 87-base-pair reads. The paper's processing steps were these. In a later analysis, roughly 80 million unique TCR beta chains were counted across the roughly 700 repertoires, and roughly 11 million of these chains were shared by at least two donors. Raw reads were error-corrected and collapsed into unique sequences by a nearest-neighbor algorithm in which closely related sequences were merged to remove PCR and sequencing errors. CDR3 sequences were aligned to IMGT reference sequences to assign V, D and J gene segments. For a sequence to be retained, a match of at least six nucleotides to both a V gene segment and a J gene segment was required. A rearrangement was called productive if the CDR3 had no stop codons and remained in frame with V and J, and every other rearrangement was called non-productive. CDR3 was defined by IMGT convention, running from the second conserved V-encoded cysteine to the conserved J-encoded phenylalanine. In an earlier analysis of roughly 580 of the donors, sequences lacking an unambiguous match to a single V gene segment were excluded. In an earlier analysis of approximately 590 of the donors, V segments were called functional above 56.7% productive rearrangements and were called segregating when the between-donor standard deviation exceeded 5%. A statistical classification framework was built to diagnose cytomegalovirus status from the catalog of TCR beta chain sequences. A later analysis assigned V and J genes by comparing TCR nucleotide sequences with IMGT/GENE-DB human TR gene sequences. In a later analysis, CDR3 sequences and most-parsimonious VDJ recombination scenarios were assigned using the TCRdist pipeline. A later analysis defined each TCR beta chain by its CDR3 amino acid sequence plus V-gene family, and excluded reads lacking a unique V-gene family. As a way to deal with suspected cross-contamination and a sequencing artifact, a later analysis dropped more than 500 nucleotide sequences that were highly shared and had low generation probability. For each public chain, a later analysis derived a clonal expansion index from normalized ranks of inferred template counts within each repertoire. In a later analysis, generation probabilities were computed with a VDJ recombination model fitted to out-of-frame rearrangements, and the resulting probabilities were checked against IGoR. In a later analysis, hypergeometric tests were used to score TCR-TCR, TCR-HLA and TCR-CMV co-occurrence, with a repertoire-size bias correction applied to TCR pairs. False discovery rates were estimated in a later analysis by permuting HLA or CMV assignments 20 times. In a later analysis, co-occurring TCRs were grouped using DBSCAN, and TCRdist sequence similarity was added for clustering within HLA-allele-positive subsets. Repertoires with fewer than 30,000 or more than 120,000 public chains were left out of co-occurrence clustering, as were a handful of repertoires with anomalous nucleotide sharing. TCRdb re-hosts the immuneACCESS table, in-frame sequences only. Its copies lack some clones; in the studies checked, an unresolved V gene accounts for under half of them, and the cause for the rest is not known. The DNA gave D and trimming, while V, J and clone size come from that table. A total of some 120,000 clones appear in this sample, roughly 18% of them only once. The ten largest clones represent roughly 2.7% of the sample.

This receptor chain uses TRBV6-6 and TRBJ2-7, and 9 junction bases match TRBD1. Sequences were obtained from PBMCs. The receptor was isolated from a female donor in good health and CMV-seropositive. The nucleotide sequence reads TGTGCCAGCAGGAAACAGGGGGCCCCCTCCGAGCAGTACTTC. This encodes CASRKQGAPSEQYF.